These T cell receptor beta chains were read from a single sample in a study of shared clonotypes between healthy human individuals. Assay used: immunoSEQ multiplex PCR; TCRdb lists only in-frame clones, some missing. The sample lists over 2 million clones, 85% to 95% seen once, with about 1.1% in the top ten. Material for sequencing was naive CD8+ T cells sorted from blood. The receptors here all came from a man between 18 and 35 years old in good health. Both conserved end residues are part of each CDR3. The order of the fields is D gene, J gene, clone size, V gene, CDR3 protein, CDR3 DNA. A D gene is named only where the DNA matches it firmly. The size of a clone is reported for some rows only, either as once, few or many, or as a class for expanded clones.

>NA|TRBJ2-3|NA|TRBV2
CASGNHTQYF
TGTGCCAGCGGGAACCATACGCAGTATTTT
>NA|TRBJ1-4|NA|TRBV5-3
CARSLAGREKLFF
TGTGCCAGAAGCTTGGCAGGGCGGGAAAAACTGTTTTTT
>NA|TRBJ1-1|NA|TRBV9
CASSSQDGNTEAFF
TGTGCCAGCAGCTCCCAGGACGGGAACACTGAAGCTTTCTTT
>NA|TRBJ2-3|NA|TRBV2
CASNDPGVGTDTQYF
TGTGCCAGCAACGACCCAGGAGTCGGCACAGATACGCAGTATTTT
>NA|TRBJ1-4|few|TRBV4-1
CASRTRFTRDNEKLFF
TGCGCCAGCAGGACAAGATTTACCCGGGACAACGAAAAACTGTTTTTT
>NA|TRBJ1-1|NA|TRBV6-1
CASTIGKAEAFF
TGTGCCAGCACGATTGGTAAGGCTGAAGCTTTCTTT
>NA|TRBJ2-3|NA|TRBV10-1
CASSDGGGLLDTDTQYF
TGCGCCAGCAGTGATGGCGGGGGCCTACTTGACACAGATACGCAGTATTTT
>TRBD2|TRBJ2-5|NA|TRBV7-8
CASSLEWASGEAQETQYF
TGTGCCAGCAGCTTAGAATGGGCTAGCGGGGAAGCGCAAGAGACCCAGTACTTC
>NA|TRBJ2-7|NA|TRBV4-3
CASSQDPGPNYEQYF
TGCGCCAGCAGCCAAGATCCGGGGCCCAACTACGAGCAGTACTTC
>NA|TRBJ1-1|NA|TRBV6-5
CASTQGRGFEAFF
TGTGCCAGCACCCAGGGGAGAGGCTTTGAAGCTTTCTTT
>NA|TRBJ1-3|NA|TRBV7-3
CASSLNSGNTIYF
TGTGCCAGCAGCCTGAACTCTGGAAACACCATATATTTT
>NA|TRBJ2-5|NA|TRBV5-4
CASSFLITGVGETQYF
TGTGCCAGCAGCTTTTTAATTACGGGGGTTGGAGAGACCCAGTACTTC
>TRBD1|TRBJ1-1|NA|TRBV15
CATSRAGGSTEAFF
TGTGCCACCAGCAGAGCAGGGGGGAGCACTGAAGCTTTCTTT
>NA|TRBJ2-1|NA|TRBV7-7
CASSYRHGYNEQFF
TGTGCTAGCAGCTATCGACACGGATACAATGAGCAGTTCTTC
>NA|TRBJ2-1|NA|TRBV5-6
CASSFTNNEQFF
TGTGCCAGCAGCTTTACTAACAATGAGCAGTTCTTC
>NA|TRBJ1-1|NA|TRBV11-3
CASSLDYGEAFF
TGTGCCAGCAGCTTAGATTACGGTGAAGCTTTCTTT
>TRBD2|TRBJ2-3|NA|TRBV10-2
CASYDPGGDTQYF
TGCGCCAGCTACGATCCGGGGGGGGATACGCAGTATTTT
>NA|TRBJ1-6|NA|TRBV30
CAWSARGGKGPNF
TGTGCCTGGAGCGCTCGGGGTGGTAAAGGCCCGAACTTT
>NA|TRBJ1-1|NA|TRBV7-9
CASSPGPAGLNTEAFF
TGTGCCAGCAGCCCGGGGCCAGCGGGGTTGAACACTGAAGCTTTCTTT
>NA|TRBJ1-2|NA|TRBV28
CASSSGDGYTF
TGTGCCAGCAGTTCAGGGGACGGCTACACCTTC
>NA|TRBJ2-3|NA|TRBV2
CASSGPANGGEPTDTQYF
TGTGCCAGCAGTGGGCCGGCTAATGGCGGGGAACCCACAGATACGCAGTATTTT
>TRBD1|TRBJ2-3|NA|TRBV5-4
CASRQQGGATDTQYF
TGTGCCAGCAGACAACAAGGGGGCGCGACAGATACGCAGTATTTT
>NA|TRBJ2-3|NA|TRBV5-4
CASREGADTQYF
TGTGCCAGCAGGGAGGGGGCAGATACGCAGTATTTT
>TRBD2|TRBJ2-5|NA|TRBV29-1
CSLGGGGLEETQYF
TGCAGCCTTGGCGGGGGGGGCCTTGAAGAGACCCAGTACTTC
>TRBD1|TRBJ2-7|NA|TRBV9
CASSGGTGGYEQYF
TGTGCCAGCAGCGGAGGGACAGGAGGTTACGAGCAGTACTTC
>TRBD1|TRBJ2-7|NA|TRBV11-2
CASSPPDRPYEQYF
TGTGCCAGCAGCCCGCCGGACAGGCCCTACGAGCAGTACTTC
>TRBD1|TRBJ2-7|NA|TRBV11-2
CASSLGGQGYEQYF
TGTGCCAGCAGCCTCGGGGGACAGGGCTACGAGCAGTACTTC
>TRBD1|TRBJ1-5|NA|TRBV4-3
CASSQGTGEVSQPQHF
TGCGCCAGCAGCCAGGGCACAGGGGAGGTGAGTCAGCCCCAGCATTTT
>NA|TRBJ1-2|NA|TRBV4-1
CASSQVSGGRGGYTF
TGCGCCAGCAGCCAAGTATCGGGAGGGAGGGGCGGCTACACCTTC
>TRBD1|TRBJ2-7|NA|TRBV10-3
CAISTDRDEQYF
TGTGCCATCAGTACCGACAGGGACGAGCAGTACTTC
>NA|TRBJ2-7|NA|TRBV2
CASSEFLRPHEQYF
TGTGCCAGCAGTGAATTTTTGCGTCCACACGAGCAGTACTTC
>TRBD2|TRBJ2-3|NA|TRBV6-1
CASSDLAGVTDTQYF
TGTGCCAGCAGTGACCTAGCGGGGGTCACAGATACGCAGTATTTT
>TRBD1|TRBJ1-4|NA|TRBV19
CASPSFPGQGAGWDEKLFF
TGTGCCAGTCCCAGTTTTCCGGGACAGGGGGCTGGTTGGGATGAAAAACTGTTTTTT
>NA|TRBJ1-2|once|TRBV7-8
CASSLVQGEIYGYTF
TGTGCCAGCAGCTTAGTACAGGGCGAAATTTATGGCTACACCTTC
>TRBD1|TRBJ1-5|NA|TRBV27
CASSTSQGAISQPQHF
TGTGCCAGCAGTACATCTCAGGGGGCAATAAGTCAGCCCCAGCATTTT
>TRBD1|TRBJ2-7|NA|TRBV19
CASSVLGTAYEQYF
TGTGCCAGTAGTGTTCTCGGGACAGCCTACGAGCAGTACTTC
>NA|TRBJ2-2|NA|TRBV4-1
CASSQVTGNTGELFF
TGCGCCAGCAGCCAAGTCACCGGGAACACCGGGGAGCTGTTTTTT
>NA|TRBJ2-1|once|TRBV30
CAWSVGGGEQFF
TGTGCCTGGAGTGTCGGGGGTGGTGAGCAGTTCTTC
>NA|TRBJ2-7|NA|TRBV4-1
CASSADHEQYF
TGCGCCAGCAGCGCCGACCACGAGCAGTACTTC
>NA|TRBJ2-2|NA|TRBV29-1
CSVGRETGELFF
TGCAGCGTTGGGAGGGAAACCGGGGAGCTGTTTTTT
>NA|TRBJ1-5|NA|TRBV5-6
CASSLWGNQPQHF
TGTGCCAGCAGCTTGTGGGGCAATCAGCCCCAGCATTTT
>TRBD1|TRBJ2-7|NA|TRBV4-1
CASSLRDRNYEQYF
TGCGCCAGCAGCCTCCGGGACAGGAACTACGAGCAGTACTTC